The 15 T cell receptor beta chains below were found in one sample sequenced in a study of T-cell reconstitution after alpha-beta-depleted transplantation in children. Preparing the TCRbeta library involved the use of unique molecular identifiers. TCRdb used MiXCR to reprocess the PCR reads, holding one entry per CDR3 protein. The repertoire consists of 450,000 to 600,000 distinct CDR3 sequences, with less than 35% occurring once and the leading ten covering 2.4%. The starting material was PBMCs from the stem cell graft donor, obtained from the stem cell graft. All receptors derive from a human donor who donated a stem cell graft to a child with aplastic anemia.

The rearrangement links TRBV7-2 to TRBJ2-3; 11 bases line up with TRBD2. The CDR3 totals 15 residues. V lost 5 bases, J lost 4 bases, and 5 bases stayed unmatched. Germline assignment: CDR1 SGHTA and CDR2 FQGNSA. CDR3 nucleotide sequence: TGTGCCAGCAGCCTTAGCGGGAGGGAGGCAGATACGCAGTATTTT. Its translation is CASSLSGREADTQYF.

The chain couples TRBV12-3 or TRBV12-4 to TRBJ1-1; 8 nucleotides match TRBD1. The CDR3 has 15 residues. The junction had 12 bases not matched to a gene; V was cut back by 7 bases and J by 5 bases. The CDR3 sequence is CASTPPEDRETEAFF. The CDR3 DNA reads as TGTGCCAGCACCCCTCCCGAGGACAGGGAAACTGAAGCTTTCTTT.

The rearrangement uses TRBV18 and TRBJ1-1; TRBD1 might be the D (6 bases). The germline V and J ends were trimmed by 3 bases and 7 bases, with 18 bases remaining between them. The CDR3 is 15 amino acids. Germline values: CDR1 KGHSH, CDR2 LQKENI. CDR3 sequence reads: CASSPVAGGRSEAFF. DNA of the CDR3: TGTGCCAGCTCACCTGTGGCCGGGGGCAGAAGTGAAGCTTTCTTT.

V and J are TRBV9 and TRBJ2-1, with a weak D call TRBD2 (8 bases). Germline assignment: CDR1 SGDLS and CDR2 YYNGEE. V lost 5 bases and J lost 12, with 18 bases in between. The CDR3 consists of 13 residues. The CDR3, as DNA: TGTGCCAGCAGTGAACAGGGGCTAGCGGGGCAGTTCTTC. Translating gives CASSEQGLAGQFF.

J is TRBJ2-7 and V is TRBV4-3; 13 bases fit TRBD2. Looked up from germline, CDR1 is LGHNA and CDR2 is YSLEER. This CDR3 region has 18 residues. V lost 0 bases, J lost 3 bases, and 8 bases stayed unmatched. In nucleotides, the CDR3 is TGCGCCAGCAGCCAAGATAGAAGGACTAGCGGGAGTTACTACGAGCAGTACTTC. It yields the protein CASSQDRRTSGSYYEQYF.

The rearrangement links TRBV20-1 to TRBJ1-6, with D possibly being TRBD1 (6 bases). From germline, CDR1 is DFQATT and CDR2 SNEGSKA (reference sequence). The CDR3 sequence is 15 residues long. The ends were cut back, 6 bases at V and 4 bases at J, with 16 bases in the middle. CDR3 loop: CSARPGHTYNSPLHF. CDR3 coding DNA: TGCAGTGCGAGACCGGGACATACGTATAATTCACCCCTCCACTTT.

The chain is built from TRBV3-1 and TRBJ2-7; the match to TRBD1 covers 7 bases. CDR3 length: 15 residues. Trimming at V came to 4 bases and at J to 3 bases, leaving 9 bases not matched to a gene. Germline V gene data show CDR1 as LGHDT and CDR2 as YNNKEL (reference sequence). The CDR3 coding sequence is TGTGCCAGCAGCCCGGACAGGAGCCCAATCTACGAGCAGTACTTC. Encoded protein: CASSPDRSPIYEQYF.

This rearrangement joins TRBV6-2 or TRBV6-3 to TRBJ2-7, with D tentatively TRBD1 (6 bases). CDR1 is MNHEY, CDR2 SVGEGT, per germline. The V end lost 6 bases, the J end lost 4 bases, and 7 bases lay between the germline ends. The CDR3 length is 11 residues. The CDR3 DNA follows: TGTGCCAGCAGGGACAGTTACGAGCAGTACGTC. Its protein is CASRDSYEQYV.

This clonotype was counted a single time. The rearrangement joins TRBV20-1 to TRBJ2-1; D is possibly TRBD1 (5 bases). Trimming stripped 2 bases from V and 0 bases from J, with 23 bases between. The germline gives CDR1 DFQATT, CDR2 SNEGSKA (reference sequence). The CDR3 is 19 residues long. The CDR3 here is CSARKGTQATYSSYNEQFF. CDR3 nucleotides: TGCAGTGCTAGAAAGGGCACACAGGCAACTTACAGCTCCTACAATGAGCAGTTCTTC.

V usage is TRBV20-1 and J usage is TRBJ2-2, with D possibly TRBD2 on 5 matching bases. The germline V and J ends were trimmed by 1 base and 5 bases, with 5 bases remaining between them. The CDR3 sequence is 12 residues long. CDR1 is DFQATT and CDR2 is SNEGSKA in the germline V gene (reference sequence). Here the CDR3 reads CSARGRTGELFF. DNA for the CDR3: TGCAGTGCTAGAGGGAGGACCGGGGAGCTGTTTTTT.

CDR3 nucleotides: TGTGCCACCCAATCGGGGGCCCCGAACACCGGGGAGCTGTTTTTT. This translates into CATQSGAPNTGELFF. The chain employs TRBV7-9 and TRBJ2-2; D could derive from TRBD1 or TRBD2 (6 bases each). This CDR3 contains 15 residues. The V end was cut by 10 bases, the J end by 0 bases, with 15 bases between. Germline values: CDR1 SEHNR, CDR2 FQNEAQ (reference sequence).

V and J are TRBV11-3 and TRBJ2-5, with 11 bases aligning to TRBD2. The CDR3 has 16 residues. V was pared by 2 bases and J by 3 bases, with 5 bases of the junction left unmatched. Per the germline V gene, CDR1 is SGHNT and CDR2 is YENEEA. The CDR3 region is CASSLTSGREKETQYF. The CDR3 DNA follows: TGTGCCAGCAGCTTAACTAGCGGGAGAGAGAAAGAGACCCAGTACTTC.

The sample holds a few counts of this clonotype. The chain links TRBV7-2 to TRBJ1-3; D is possibly TRBD1 (6 bases). V was cut by 5 bases and J by 7 bases, with 12 bases left in between. The CDR3 spans 13 residues. Germline values: CDR1 SGHTA, CDR2 FQGNSA. The CDR3 sequence: CASSVEGGNTIYF. In DNA form, the CDR3 reads TGTGCCAGCAGCGTCGAAGGGGGTAACACCATATATTTT.

This chain uses TRBV11-2 with TRBJ2-7; D remains ambiguous. Germline V gives CDR1 SGHAT, CDR2 FQNNGV. CDR3 length equals 13 residues. The V and J ends lost 1 base and 3 bases respectively, with 7 bases between them. CDR3 coding DNA: TGTGCCAGCAGCTTAGGGCTCCACTACGAGCAGTACGTC. Translating gives CASSLGLHYEQYV.

The chain joins TRBV9 to TRBJ2-2; D is ambiguous. CDR1 and CDR2 (germline): SGDLS, YYNGEE. CDR3 length: 14 residues. V was pared by 0 bases and J by 5 bases, with 8 bases between. CDR3 residues: CASSVGPGTGELFF. The CDR3 DNA follows: TGTGCCAGCAGCGTAGGCCCCGGGACCGGGGAGCTGTTTTTT.